This T cell receptor beta chain was captured by sequencing in a study of PD-1 blockade in classical Hodgkin lymphoma. The table came from immunoSEQ multiplex PCR; TCRdb's copy has only in-frame clones and leaves some out. The table shows approximately 7,900 clones, with more than 75% occurring only once. Time point given: cycle 4 day 1 (C4D1), after 6 weeks of nivolumab. Each patient relapsed following autologous stem cell transplantation, and prior brentuximab vedotin exposure differed. The CDR3 length is 15 residues. V lost 2 bases to trimming and J lost 0 bases, with 5 bases between them. Germline-derived CDR1 and CDR2 are PRHDT and FYEKMQ (reference sequence). This clone occurred a few times.

Sequences were derived from peripheral blood mononuclear cells (PBMCs), sampled before the fourth cycle of nivolumab. This rearrangement joins TRBV13 to TRBJ2-6; D is uncertain. The clonotype originates from a human donor with classical Hodgkin lymphoma. The CDR3 spells CASSLPGSGANVLTF. The CDR3 DNA is TGTGCCAGCAGCTTACCCGGCTCTGGGGCCAACGTCCTGACTTTC.